These 17 T cell receptor beta chains were all obtained from the same sample, sequenced in a study of response to subunit inactivated influenza vaccine. MiXCR was run by TCRdb on the RT-PCR reads, yielding one entry per CDR3 protein. The sample carries around 500,000 distinct CDR3 sequences, around 9.9% recorded once. Material: PBMCs from blood, obtained about 40 days after vaccination. These receptors originate from a man aged 50-60 years who received an inactivated influenza vaccine.

The chain couples TRBV27 to TRBJ2-7; D possibly matches TRBD1 or TRBD2 (5 bases each). V lost 11 bases and J 4 bases, leaving 12 bases between the germline ends. Germline V gene data show CDR1 as MNHEY and CDR2 as SMNVEV (reference sequence). The length of the CDR3 is 11 residues. The CDR3 loop reads CAANGAYEQYF. The DNA for the CDR3 is TGTGCCGCTAACGGGGCGTACGAGCAGTACTTC.

Comments on this clonotype: A much larger clonotype is one base distant, so this may be a read error. The rearrangement links TRBV5-1 to TRBJ2-7, with 8 bases identical to TRBD1. Germline V lookup: CDR1 SGHRS, CDR2 YFSETQ. The CDR3 spans 15 residues. Trimming removed 5 bases from V and 6 bases from J; junction bases left unmatched: 13. CDR3 residues: CASSITQGVACEQYF. The CDR3 DNA follows: TGCGCCAGCAGTATAACACAGGGGGTGGCCTGCGAGCAGTACTTC.

The chain joins TRBV14 to TRBJ2-1; no clear D gene. Germline assignment: CDR1 SGHDN and CDR2 FVKESK. With 0 bases removed from V and 4 bases from J, the gap between germline ends came to 22 bases. This CDR3 region has 19 residues. CDR3 region: CASSQDKGWPGHEYNEQFF. DNA of the CDR3: TGTGCCAGCAGCCAAGATAAGGGTTGGCCAGGCCACGAATACAATGAGCAGTTCTTC.

V gene TRBV28 combines with J gene TRBJ1-4; 9 bases align to TRBD1. Germline V CDR1 and CDR2: MDHEN, SYDVKM. This CDR3 comprises 14 residues. V lost 4 bases, J lost 11 bases, and 8 bases stayed unmatched. The CDR3 loop reads CASSYPGQGWKLFF. The CDR3 nucleotides read TGTGCCAGCAGTTATCCGGGACAGGGATGGAAACTGTTTTTT.

This chain links TRBV21-1 with TRBJ1-4; the table's D call, TRBD1, has no DNA check behind it. TRBV21-1 is a recognized pseudogene. There are 18 residues in the CDR3. DNA for the CDR3: TGTGCCAGCAGCCCCCCTCACATCCCCGACGGATTTAATGAAAAACTGTTTTTT. This encodes CASSPPHIPDGFNEKLFF.

The V call is TRBV2, the J call TRBJ2-3; unclear D gene. The germline V gene has CDR1 SNHLY and CDR2 FYNNEI. This CDR3 has 12 residues. Trimming shortened V by 3 bases and J by 2 bases, and 3 bases separated the two germline ends. The CDR3 here is CASSEHTDTQYF. Written as DNA, the CDR3 is TGTGCCAGCAGTGAGCACACAGATACGCAGTATTTT.

The rearrangement joins TRBV28 to TRBJ2-5; 9 positions agree with TRBD1. The CDR3 runs 16 residues. V was clipped by 4 bases and J by 4 bases; unmatched bases: 10. In germline, CDR1 is MDHEN, CDR2 SYDVKM. In DNA form, the CDR3 reads TGTGCCAGCAGTTCGATCGGGACAGGGAGGGGAGAGACCCAGTACTTC. Translation: CASSSIGTGRGETQYF.

This clonotype was seen more than once but under ten times. The J gene is TRBJ2-7, the V gene TRBV11-1; D assignment may be TRBD1 or TRBD2 (5 bases each). Germline CDR1 and CDR2: SGHAT and FQDESV (reference sequence). V lost 5 bases to trimming and J lost 0 bases, with 11 bases between them. The CDR3 sequence is 14 residues long. The CDR3 loop reads CASSLRGYSYEQYF. The CDR3 region has the DNA TGTGCCAGCAGCCTACGGGGCTACTCCTACGAGCAGTACTTC. The complete variable domain, with remaining parts taken from reference TRBV11-1 and TRBJ2-7, reads EAEVAQSPRYKITEKSQAVAFWCDPISGHATLYWYRQILGQGPELLVQFQDESVVDDSQLPKDRFSAERLKGVDSTLKIQPAELGDSAMYLCASSLRGYSYEQYFGPGTRLTVT.

This clonotype was counted ten times or more. The V call is TRBV12-3 or TRBV12-4, the J call TRBJ2-2, with D unclear. The V gene lost 5 bases and the J gene lost 4 bases, with 5 bases spanning the gap. The CDR3 contains 12 residues. For the CDR3, the DNA is TGTGCCAGCAGTCCCTTCACCGGGGAGCTGTTTTTT. This translates into CASSPFTGELFF.

This clonotype was counted between two and nine times. The chain recombines TRBV11-2 with TRBJ2-5; TRBD2 is a possible D gene (9 bases). CDR3 size: 19 residues. Trimming pared 5 bases from V and 2 bases from J, leaving 27 bases between. Germline loops: CDR1 SGHAT, CDR2 FQNNGV. The CDR3 loop reads CASSPDRVWTSVRQETQYF. DNA of the CDR3: TGTGCCAGCAGCCCGGACAGGGTATGGACTAGCGTGCGGCAAGAGACCCAGTACTTC.

There are many counts of this clonotype. The rearrangement links TRBV7-9 to TRBJ1-2; D is possibly TRBD1 (5 bases). V lost 8 bases and J lost 4, with 14 bases in between. Germline CDR1 reads SEHNR; CDR2 reads FQNEAQ (reference sequence). The CDR3 is 13 residues long. CDR3 nucleotide sequence: TGTGCCAGCGGCCGAGCCGGGACCTATGGCTACACCTTC. This encodes CASGRAGTYGYTF.

This clonotype was seen only a few times. The rearrangement links TRBV7-2 to TRBJ1-4; D is perhaps TRBD1 (5 bases). Germline CDR1 is SGHTA and CDR2 is FQGNSA. The CDR3 covers 13 residues. V gave up 8 bases and J gave up 6 bases, with 13 bases separating them. CDR3 in amino acids: CASRGVGYEKLFF. CDR3 in DNA: TGTGCCAGCCGAGGGGTCGGGTATGAAAAACTGTTTTTT.

This clonotype was recorded at least ten times. V is TRBV12-3 or TRBV12-4 and J is TRBJ1-2; TRBD1 aligns across 7 bases. CDR3 length: 12 amino acids. Germline trimming cut 6 bases from V and 8 bases from J; bases unmatched to any gene: 6. The CDR3 nucleotides are TGTGCCAGCAGCCCGGGACAGAGAGGCTACACCTTC. Protein: CASSPGQRGYTF.

This clonotype was detected a few times. The V gene is TRBV6-1, the J gene TRBJ2-5, with TRBD2 identical over 13 bases. Trimming cost V 10 bases and J 3 bases; bases outside gene matches: 11. The CDR3 is made up of 16 amino acids. The germline gives CDR1 MNHNS, CDR2 SASEGT. This CDR3 is CATRRTSGRPEETQYF. The DNA for the CDR3 is TGTGCCACCCGACGGACTAGCGGGAGACCGGAAGAGACCCAGTACTTC.

The sample holds a few counts of this clonotype. This sequence joins TRBV7-9 and TRBJ2-3; D possibly matches TRBD1 or TRBD2 (5 bases each). This CDR3 spans 15 amino acids. The germline CDR1 and CDR2 sequences are SEHNR and FQNEAQ (reference sequence). V lost 4 bases, J lost 0 bases, and 11 bases lay in between. This chain's CDR3 is CASSSGTVSTDTQYF. The CDR3 DNA reads as TGTGCCAGCAGCTCCGGGACGGTGAGCACAGATACGCAGTATTTT.

V and J are TRBV5-1 and TRBJ2-7; 12 bases map to TRBD2. The germline V gene encodes CDR1 SGHRS and CDR2 YFSETQ. The ends lost 0 bases at V and 3 bases at J; junction bases unmatched: 10. The CDR3 loop spans 18 amino acids. The CDR3 bases are TGCGCCAGCAGCTTGGTTCTTTTGGGGACTAGCGGGTTCTACGAGCAGTACTTC. Translated, it gives CASSLVLLGTSGFYEQYF.

The V gene is TRBV3-1, the J gene TRBJ2-7; D perhaps matches TRBD2 (5 bases). The CDR3 is made up of 12 amino acids. Germline V CDR1 and CDR2: LGHDT, YNNKEL (reference sequence). The V and J ends lost 1 base and 7 bases respectively, with 8 bases between them. The CDR3 loop reads CASSQAGREQYF. As DNA, the CDR3 is TGTGCCAGCAGCCAAGCGGGAAGGGAGCAGTACTTC.